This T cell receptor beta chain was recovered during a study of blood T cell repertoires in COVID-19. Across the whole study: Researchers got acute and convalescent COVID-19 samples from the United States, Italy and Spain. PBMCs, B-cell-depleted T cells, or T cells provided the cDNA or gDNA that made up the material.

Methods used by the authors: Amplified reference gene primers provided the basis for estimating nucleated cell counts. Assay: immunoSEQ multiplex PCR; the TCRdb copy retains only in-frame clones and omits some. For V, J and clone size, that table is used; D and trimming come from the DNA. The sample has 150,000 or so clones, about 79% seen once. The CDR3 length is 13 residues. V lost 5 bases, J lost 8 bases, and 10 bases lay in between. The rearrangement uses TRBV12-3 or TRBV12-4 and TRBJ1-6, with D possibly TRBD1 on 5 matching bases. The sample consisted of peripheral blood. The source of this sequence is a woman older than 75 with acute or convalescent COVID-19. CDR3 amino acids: CASSREGDSPLHF. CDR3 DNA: TGTGCCAGCAGTAGAGAAGGGGATTCACCCCTCCACTTT.